This TCR beta chain came from a study of radiation and T cells in renal cell carcinoma. General study findings and limits: Top tumor clonotypes rose in blood 2 weeks post-radiation, then contracted.

Worth noting for this clone: Its antigen is currently unknown.

The time point: baseline pretreatment blood. As for treatment: 15 Gy SBRT to primary tumor, nephrectomy 4 weeks later. Clear cell pathology was present in this patient's renal cell carcinoma. TCRdb's copy holds only in-frame clones and misses some; the assay was immunoSEQ multiplex PCR. The data contain about 140,000 clones, over 65% of them singletons. The CDR3 is 14 residues long. Germline loops: CDR1 LGHNA, CDR2 YSLEER. V dropped 0 bases and J dropped 6 bases, with 10 bases sitting between them. V gene TRBV4-3 combines with J gene TRBJ2-3; D may be TRBD2 (5 bases). The receptor's source is a woman aged 45-65 years with renal cell carcinoma. Sequencing used blood, obtained from a patient whose treatment included radiotherapy and nephrectomy. CDR3: CASSQETRRDTQYF. CDR3 nucleotide sequence: TGCGCCAGCAGCCAAGAGACCCGGAGGGATACGCAGTATTTT.